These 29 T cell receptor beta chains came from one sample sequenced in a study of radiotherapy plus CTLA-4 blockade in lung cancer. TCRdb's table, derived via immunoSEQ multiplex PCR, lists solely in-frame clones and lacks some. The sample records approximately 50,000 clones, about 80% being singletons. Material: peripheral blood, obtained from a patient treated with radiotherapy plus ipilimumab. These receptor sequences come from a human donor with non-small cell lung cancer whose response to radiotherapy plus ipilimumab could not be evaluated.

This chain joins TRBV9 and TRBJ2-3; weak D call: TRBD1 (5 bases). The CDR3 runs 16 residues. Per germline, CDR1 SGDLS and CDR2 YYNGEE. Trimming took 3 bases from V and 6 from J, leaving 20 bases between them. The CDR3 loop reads CASSGIGATGEDTQYF. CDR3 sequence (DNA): TGTGCCAGCAGCGGGATTGGGGCGACGGGTGAGGATACGCAGTATTTT.

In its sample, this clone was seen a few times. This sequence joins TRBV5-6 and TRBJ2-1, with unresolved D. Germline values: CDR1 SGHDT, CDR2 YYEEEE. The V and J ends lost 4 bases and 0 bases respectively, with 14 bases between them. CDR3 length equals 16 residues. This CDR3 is CASSLGYGSSYNEQFF. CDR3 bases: TGTGCCAGCAGCCTTGGTTATGGTAGCTCCTACAATGAGCAGTTCTTC.

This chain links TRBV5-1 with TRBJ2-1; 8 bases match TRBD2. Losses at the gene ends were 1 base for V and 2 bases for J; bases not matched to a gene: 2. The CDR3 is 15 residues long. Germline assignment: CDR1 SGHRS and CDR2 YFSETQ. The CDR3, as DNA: TGCGCCAGCAGCTTGACTAGCGGCACCTACAATGAGCAGTTCTTC. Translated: CASSLTSGTYNEQFF.

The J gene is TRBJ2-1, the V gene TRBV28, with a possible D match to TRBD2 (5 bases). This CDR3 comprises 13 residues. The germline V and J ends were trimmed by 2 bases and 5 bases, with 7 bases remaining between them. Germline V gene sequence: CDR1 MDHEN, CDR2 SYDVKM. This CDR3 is CASSLGLNNEQFF. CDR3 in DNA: TGTGCCAGCAGTTTAGGACTCAACAATGAGCAGTTCTTC. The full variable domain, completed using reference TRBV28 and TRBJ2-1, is DVKVTQSSRYLVKRTGEKVFLECVQDMDHENMFWYRQDPGLGLRLIYFSYDVKMKEKGDIPEGYSVSREKKERFSLILESASTNQTSMYLCASSLGLNNEQFFGPGTRLTVL.

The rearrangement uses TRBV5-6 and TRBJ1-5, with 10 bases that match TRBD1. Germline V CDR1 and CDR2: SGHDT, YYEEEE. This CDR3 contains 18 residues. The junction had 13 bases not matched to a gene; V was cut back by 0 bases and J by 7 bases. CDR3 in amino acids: CASSLEQTGTGVEQPQHF. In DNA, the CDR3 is TGTGCCAGCAGCTTGGAGCAAACCGGGACAGGGGTGGAACAGCCCCAGCATTTT. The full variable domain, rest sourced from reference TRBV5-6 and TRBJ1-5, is DAGVTQSPTHLIKTRGQQVTLRCSPKSGHDTVSWYQQALGQGPQFIFQYYEEEERQRGNFPDRFSGHQFPNYSSELNVNALLLGDSALYLCASSLEQTGTGVEQPQHFGDGTRLSIL.

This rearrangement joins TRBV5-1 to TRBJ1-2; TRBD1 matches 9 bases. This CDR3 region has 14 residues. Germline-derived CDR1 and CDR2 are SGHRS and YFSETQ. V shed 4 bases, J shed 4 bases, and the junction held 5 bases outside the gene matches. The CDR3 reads CASSTGTGIYGYTF. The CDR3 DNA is TGCGCCAGCAGCACAGGGACAGGGATCTATGGCTACACCTTC.

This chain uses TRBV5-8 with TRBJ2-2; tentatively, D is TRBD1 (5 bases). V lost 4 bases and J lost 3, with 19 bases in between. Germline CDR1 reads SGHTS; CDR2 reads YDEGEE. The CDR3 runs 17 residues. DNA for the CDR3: TGTGCCAGCAGCCTACAGGCGTGGGTCCTTTACACCGGGGAGCTGTTTTTT. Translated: CASSLQAWVLYTGELFF.

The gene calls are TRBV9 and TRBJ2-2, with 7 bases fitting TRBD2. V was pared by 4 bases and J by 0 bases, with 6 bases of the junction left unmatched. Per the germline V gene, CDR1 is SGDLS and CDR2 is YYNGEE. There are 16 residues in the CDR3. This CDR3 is CASSPWGGPNTGELFF. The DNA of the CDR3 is TGTGCCAGCAGCCCCTGGGGGGGTCCGAACACCGGGGAGCTGTTTTTT.

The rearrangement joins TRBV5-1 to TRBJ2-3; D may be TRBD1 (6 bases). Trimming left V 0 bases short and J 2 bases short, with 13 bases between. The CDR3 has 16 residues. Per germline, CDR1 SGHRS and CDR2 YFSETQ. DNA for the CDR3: TGCGCCAGCAGCTTGGCCTCAACAGGGCACACAGATACGCAGTATTTT. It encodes CASSLASTGHTDTQYF.

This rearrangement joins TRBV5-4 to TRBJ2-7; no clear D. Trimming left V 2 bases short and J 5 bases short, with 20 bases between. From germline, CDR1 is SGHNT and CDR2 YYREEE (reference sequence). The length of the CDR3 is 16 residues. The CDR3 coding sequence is TGTGCCAGCAGCTTTAGTGCGGCCCGACTTCGAAACGAGCAGTACTTC. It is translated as CASSFSAARLRNEQYF.

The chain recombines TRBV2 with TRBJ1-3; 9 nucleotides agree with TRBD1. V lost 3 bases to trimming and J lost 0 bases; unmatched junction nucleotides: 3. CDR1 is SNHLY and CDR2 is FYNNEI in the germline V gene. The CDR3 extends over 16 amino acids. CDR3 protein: CASSEGTGNSGNTIYF. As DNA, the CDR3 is TGTGCCAGCAGTGAGGGGACAGGGAACTCTGGAAACACCATATATTTT. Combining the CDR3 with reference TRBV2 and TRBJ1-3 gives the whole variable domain EPEVTQTPSHQVTQMGQEVILRCVPISNHLYFYWYRQILGQKVEFLVSFYNNEISEKSEIFDDQFSVERPDGSNFTLKIRSTKLEDSAMYFCASSEGTGNSGNTIYFGEGSWLTVV.

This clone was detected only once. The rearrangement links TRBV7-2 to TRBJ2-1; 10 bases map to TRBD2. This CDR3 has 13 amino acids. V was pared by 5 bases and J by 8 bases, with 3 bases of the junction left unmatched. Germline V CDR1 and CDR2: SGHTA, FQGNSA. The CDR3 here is CASSPGLAYEQFF. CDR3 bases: TGTGCCAGCAGCCCGGGACTAGCGTATGAGCAGTTCTTC.

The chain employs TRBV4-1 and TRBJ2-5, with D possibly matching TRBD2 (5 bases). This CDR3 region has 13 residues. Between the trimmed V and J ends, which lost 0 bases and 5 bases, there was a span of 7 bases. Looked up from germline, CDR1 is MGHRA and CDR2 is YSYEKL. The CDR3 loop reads CASSQERGETQYF. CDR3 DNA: TGCGCCAGCAGCCAAGAACGCGGGGAGACCCAGTACTTC.

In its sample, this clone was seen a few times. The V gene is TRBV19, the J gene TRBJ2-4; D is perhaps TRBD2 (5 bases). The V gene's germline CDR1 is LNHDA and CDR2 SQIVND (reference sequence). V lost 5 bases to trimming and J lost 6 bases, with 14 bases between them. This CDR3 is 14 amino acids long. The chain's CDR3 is CASSPTTRGNIQYF. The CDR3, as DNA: TGTGCCAGTAGTCCGACTACCCGGGGAAACATTCAGTACTTC.

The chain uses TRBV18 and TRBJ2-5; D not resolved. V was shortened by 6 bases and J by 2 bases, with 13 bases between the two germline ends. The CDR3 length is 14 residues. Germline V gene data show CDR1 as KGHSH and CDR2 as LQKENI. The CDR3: CASSPTAGQETQYF. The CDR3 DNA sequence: TGTGCCAGCTCGCCCACGGCAGGTCAAGAGACCCAGTACTTC.

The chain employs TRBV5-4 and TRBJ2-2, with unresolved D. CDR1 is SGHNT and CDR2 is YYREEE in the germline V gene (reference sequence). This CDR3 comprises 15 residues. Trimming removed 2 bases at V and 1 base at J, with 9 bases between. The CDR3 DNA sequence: TGTGCCAGCAGCTTCTTTCCAGGGAACACCGGGGAGCTGTTTTTT. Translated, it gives CASSFFPGNTGELFF. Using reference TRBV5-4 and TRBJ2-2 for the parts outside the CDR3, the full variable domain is ETGVTQSPTHLIKTRGQQVTLRCSSQSGHNTVSWYQQALGQGPQFIFQYYREEENGRGNFPPRFSGLQFPNYSSELNVNALELDDSALYLCASSFFPGNTGELFFGEGSRLTVL.

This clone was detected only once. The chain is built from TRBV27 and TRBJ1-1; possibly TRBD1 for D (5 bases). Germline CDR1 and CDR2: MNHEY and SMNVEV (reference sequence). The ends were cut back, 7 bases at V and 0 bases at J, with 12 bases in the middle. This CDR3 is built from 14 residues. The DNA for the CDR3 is TGTGCCAGCACCACTGACAGCATGAACACTGAAGCTTTCTTT. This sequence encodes CASTTDSMNTEAFF.

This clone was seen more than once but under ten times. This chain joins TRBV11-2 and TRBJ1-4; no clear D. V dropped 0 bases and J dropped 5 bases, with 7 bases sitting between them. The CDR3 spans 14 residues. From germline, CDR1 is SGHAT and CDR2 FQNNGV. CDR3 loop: CASSLDRINEKLFF. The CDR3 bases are TGTGCCAGCAGCTTAGACAGGATCAATGAAAAACTGTTTTTT.

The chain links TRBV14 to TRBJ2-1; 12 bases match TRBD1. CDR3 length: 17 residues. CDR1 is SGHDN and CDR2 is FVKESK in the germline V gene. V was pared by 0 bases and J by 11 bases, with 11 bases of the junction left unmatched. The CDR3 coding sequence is TGTGCCAGCAGCCAAGATCGGGGGACAGGGGGCATCGTTAAGCAGTTCTTC. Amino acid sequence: CASSQDRGTGGIVKQFF.

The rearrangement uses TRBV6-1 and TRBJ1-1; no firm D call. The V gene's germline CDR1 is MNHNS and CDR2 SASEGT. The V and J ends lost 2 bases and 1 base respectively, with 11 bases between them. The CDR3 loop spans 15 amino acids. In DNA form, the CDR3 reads TGTGCCAGCAGTGAAATGGTGGGCCCGAACACTGAAGCTTTCTTT. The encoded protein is CASSEMVGPNTEAFF.

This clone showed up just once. CDR3 DNA sequence: TGCGCCAGCAGCTTGGAACATAACACTGAAGCTTTCTTT. Protein: CASSLEHNTEAFF. The chain links TRBV5-1 to TRBJ1-1; no definite D call. CDR3 length: 13 amino acids. Germline CDR1 SGHRS, CDR2 YFSETQ. V was trimmed by 0 bases and J by 2 bases, leaving 5 bases between them.

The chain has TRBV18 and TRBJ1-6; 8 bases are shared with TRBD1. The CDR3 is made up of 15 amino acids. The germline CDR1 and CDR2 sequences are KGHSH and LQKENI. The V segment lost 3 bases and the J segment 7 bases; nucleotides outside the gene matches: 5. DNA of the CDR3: TGTGCCAGCTCACCTAGGACAGGGCTGAATTCACCCCTCCACTTT. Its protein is CASSPRTGLNSPLHF. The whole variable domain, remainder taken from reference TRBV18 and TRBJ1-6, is NAGVMQNPRHLVRRRGQEARLRCSPMKGHSHVYWYRQLPEEGLKFMVYLQKENIIDESGMPKERFSAEFPKEGPSILRIQQVVRGDSAAYFCASSPRTGLNSPLHFGNGTRLTVT.

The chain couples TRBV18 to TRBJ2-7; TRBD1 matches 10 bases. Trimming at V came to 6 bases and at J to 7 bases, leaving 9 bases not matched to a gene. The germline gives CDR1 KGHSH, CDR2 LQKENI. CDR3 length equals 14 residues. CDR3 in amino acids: CASSTDRGSVEQYF. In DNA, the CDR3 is TGTGCCAGCTCCACGGACAGGGGGAGTGTTGAGCAGTACTTC.

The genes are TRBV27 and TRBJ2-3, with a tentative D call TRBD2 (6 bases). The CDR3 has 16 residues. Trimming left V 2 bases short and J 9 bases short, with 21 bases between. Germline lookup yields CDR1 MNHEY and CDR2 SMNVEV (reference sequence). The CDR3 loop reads CASSLGGADWMRTQYF. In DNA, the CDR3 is TGTGCCAGCAGTTTAGGAGGGGCGGACTGGATGAGAACGCAGTATTTT.

CDR3: CASSGQGRETQYF. DNA of the CDR3: TGTGCCAGCAGCGGGCAGGGTCGAGAGACCCAGTACTTC. The gene calls are TRBV9 and TRBJ2-5; D is perhaps TRBD1 (5 bases). The germline gives CDR1 SGDLS, CDR2 YYNGEE. CDR3 length: 13 amino acids. V was clipped by 3 bases and J by 4 bases, with 10 bases between them.

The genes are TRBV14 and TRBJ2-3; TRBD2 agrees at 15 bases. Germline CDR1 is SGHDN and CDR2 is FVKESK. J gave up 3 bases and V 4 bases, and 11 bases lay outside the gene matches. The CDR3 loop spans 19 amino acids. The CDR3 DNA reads TGTGCCAGCAGCCCCCTTTTTGGACTAGCGGGAGGGCCGACAGATACGCAGTATTTT. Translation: CASSPLFGLAGGPTDTQYF.

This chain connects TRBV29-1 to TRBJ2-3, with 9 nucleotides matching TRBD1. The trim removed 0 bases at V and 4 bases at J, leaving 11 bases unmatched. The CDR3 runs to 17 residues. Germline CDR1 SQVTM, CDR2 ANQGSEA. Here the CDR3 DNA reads TGCAGCGTTGAAGAAATTAGGGGGACAGGGTCCTCAGATACGCAGTATTTT. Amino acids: CSVEEIRGTGSSDTQYF.

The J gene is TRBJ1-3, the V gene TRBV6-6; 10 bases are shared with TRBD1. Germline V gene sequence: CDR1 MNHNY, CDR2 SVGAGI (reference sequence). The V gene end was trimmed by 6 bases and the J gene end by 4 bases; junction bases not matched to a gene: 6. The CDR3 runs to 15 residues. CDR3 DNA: TGTGCCAGCAGAACCGACAGGGGGCCCGGAAACACCATATATTTT. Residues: CASRTDRGPGNTIYF.

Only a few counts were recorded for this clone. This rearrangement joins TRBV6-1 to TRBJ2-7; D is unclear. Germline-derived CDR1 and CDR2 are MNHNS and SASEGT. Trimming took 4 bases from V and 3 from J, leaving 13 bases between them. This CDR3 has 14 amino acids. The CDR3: CASSALSLVYEQYF. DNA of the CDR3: TGTGCCAGCAGTGCCCTTAGTTTAGTCTACGAGCAGTACTTC.